This T cell receptor (beta chain) was identified during a study of T cell changes during pregnancy in multiple sclerosis. The CDR3 sequence is 16 residues long. V gave up 4 bases and J gave up 6 bases; unmatched junction bases: 14. Germline-derived CDR1 and CDR2 are SGHRS and YFSETQ. This table comes from immunoSEQ multiplex PCR, and its TCRdb copy is limited to in-frame clones, with some not included. The sample lists roughly 93,000 clones, approximately 92% seen once, with 2% to 2.5% in the top ten. This clonotype originated in a female donor with multiple sclerosis, enrolled in a pregnancy study. V gene TRBV5-1 combines with J gene TRBJ1-1; 8 nucleotides match TRBD1. Source: peripheral blood, taken after pregnancy. The CDR3 DNA reads as TGCGCCAGCAGCCTCCAGGGACAGGTGAAATATGCTGAAGCTTTCTTT. It specifies CASSLQGQVKYAEAFF.